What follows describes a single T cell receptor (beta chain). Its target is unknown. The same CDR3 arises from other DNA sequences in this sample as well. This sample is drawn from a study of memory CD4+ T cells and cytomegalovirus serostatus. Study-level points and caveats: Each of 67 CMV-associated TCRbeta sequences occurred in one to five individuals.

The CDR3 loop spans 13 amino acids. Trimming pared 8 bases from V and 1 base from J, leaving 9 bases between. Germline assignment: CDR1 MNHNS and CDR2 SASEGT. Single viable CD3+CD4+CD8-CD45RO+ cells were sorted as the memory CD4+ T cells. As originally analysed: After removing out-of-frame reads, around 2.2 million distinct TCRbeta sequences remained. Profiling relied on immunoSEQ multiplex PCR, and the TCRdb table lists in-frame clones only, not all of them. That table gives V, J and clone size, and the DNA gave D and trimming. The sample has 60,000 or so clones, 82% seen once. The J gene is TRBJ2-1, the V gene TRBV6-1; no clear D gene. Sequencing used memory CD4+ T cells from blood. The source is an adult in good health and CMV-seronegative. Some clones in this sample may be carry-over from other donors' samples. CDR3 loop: CASREGSYNEQFF. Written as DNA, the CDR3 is TGTGCCAGCCGAGAAGGATCCTACAATGAGCAGTTCTTC.